These T cell receptor beta chains were read from a single sample in a study of cytomegalovirus exposure and HLA in healthy donors. Libraries were prepared by immunoSEQ multiplex PCR; TCRdb keeps only in-frame clonotypes and omits some of them. The sample records 95,000 to 100,000 clones, roughly three quarters being singletons. The specimen was PBMCs. These TCRs come from a female donor in good health and CMV-seronegative. Both conserved end residues are part of each CDR3. The D gene is left open where the match is weak. Size is stated for part of the rows, as once, few or many counts, or as a class when the clone is expanded.

D: TRBD1; size: -; J: TRBJ2-7; V: TRBV27; DNA: TGTGCCAGCAGTTTGGGACAGGGACGGAAAGAGCAGTACTTC; CDR3: CASSLGQGRKEQYF
D: -; size: -; J: TRBJ1-1; V: TRBV6-1; DNA: TGTGCCAGCAGTGAAAGGTGGGGGGGTTCAACTGAAGCTTTCTTT; CDR3: CASSERWGGSTEAFF
D: TRBD2; size: -; J: TRBJ2-3; V: TRBV30; DNA: TGTGCCTGGAGTGTACAAGCGGGGGGCACAGATACGCAGTATTTT; CDR3: CAWSVQAGGTDTQYF
D: TRBD2; size: -; J: TRBJ2-4; V: TRBV7-2; DNA: TGTGCCAGCAGCTTAGAGGCGGGGGGAAGAAACATTCAGTACTTC; CDR3: CASSLEAGGRNIQYF
D: TRBD2; size: -; J: TRBJ2-3; V: TRBV7-3; DNA: TGTGCCAGCAGCCACCGAGCGGGAGGCCCCCCAGATACGCAGTATTTT; CDR3: CASSHRAGGPPDTQYF
D: -; size: -; J: TRBJ2-7; V: TRBV14; DNA: TGTGCCAGCAGACTCCACAGGAACTCCTACGAGCAGTACTTC; CDR3: CASRLHRNSYEQYF
D: TRBD1; size: -; J: TRBJ2-1; V: TRBV9; DNA: TGTGCCAGCAGCGACTCCAGGGGGTCGTACAATGAGCAGTTCTTC; CDR3: CASSDSRGSYNEQFF
D: -; size: -; J: TRBJ2-7; V: TRBV6-5; DNA: TGTGCCAGCCTTGGCAGCGGACTCTACGAGCAGTACTTC; CDR3: CASLGSGLYEQYF
D: TRBD1; size: -; J: TRBJ1-1; V: TRBV29-1; DNA: TGCAGCGTTGAACGGGACAGGACCTTTGCGGCTTTCTTT; CDR3: CSVERDRTFAAFF
D: TRBD1; size: -; J: TRBJ1-1; V: TRBV6-5; DNA: TGTGCCAGCAGTTCAGACAGGGGCAAAGCTTTCTTT; CDR3: CASSSDRGKAFF
D: -; size: -; J: TRBJ2-3; V: TRBV19; DNA: TGTGCCAGTAGTATCGCAGGGGCCACAGATACGCAGTATTTT; CDR3: CASSIAGATDTQYF
D: -; size: -; J: TRBJ2-5; V: TRBV10-3; DNA: TGTGCCATCAGTGAGTCTTGGCGGGGCCAAGAGACCCAGTACTTC; CDR3: CAISESWRGQETQYF
D: -; size: -; J: TRBJ2-6; V: TRBV21-1; DNA: TGTGCCAGCAGCAAAGGTTTTGGATTTAGCGTCTCTGGGGCCAACGTCCTGACTTTC; CDR3: CASSKGFGFSVSGANVLTF
D: -; size: -; J: TRBJ2-5; V: TRBV2; DNA: TGTGCCAGCTACATGGGCGGGGGCCGACGGGAGACCCAGTACTTC; CDR3: CASYMGGGRRETQYF
D: TRBD1; size: few; J: TRBJ2-5; V: TRBV5-1; DNA: TGCGCCAGCAGCGAAGCCGGGACAGGGGGTGAAGAGACCCAGTACTTC; CDR3: CASSEAGTGGEETQYF
D: -; size: -; J: TRBJ2-2; V: TRBV19; DNA: TGTGCCAGTAGTATAGAGGGCCCCCGGGAGCTGTTTTTT; CDR3: CASSIEGPRELFF
D: TRBD1; size: -; J: TRBJ2-2; V: TRBV6-5; DNA: TGTGCCAGCAGGTCGACAGGGGCAGGGGCCGGGGAGCTGTTTTTT; CDR3: CASRSTGAGAGELFF
D: -; size: -; J: TRBJ2-1; V: TRBV5-1; DNA: TGCGCCAGCAGCTTGATGCGGCTCTACAATGAGCAGTTCTTC; CDR3: CASSLMRLYNEQFF
D: TRBD2; size: -; J: TRBJ2-4; V: TRBV9; DNA: TGTGCCAGCAGCGTAGGGGGGGGAGGCTATACCAAAAACATTCAGTACTTC; CDR3: CASSVGGGGYTKNIQYF
D: -; size: -; J: TRBJ2-7; V: TRBV29-1; DNA: TGCAGCGTGCAGGGTTGGTCCTACGAGCAGTACTTC; CDR3: CSVQGWSYEQYF
D: TRBD2; size: -; J: TRBJ2-7; V: TRBV28; DNA: TGTGCCAGCATAGCGGGACCTCCCTCCTACGAGCAGTACTTC; CDR3: CASIAGPPSYEQYF
D: -; size: few; J: TRBJ2-1; V: TRBV7-8; DNA: TGTGCCGGGGCCCCGGTACCGGACAATGAGCAGTTCTTC; CDR3: CAGAPVPDNEQFF
D: -; size: -; J: TRBJ1-3; V: TRBV15; DNA: TGTGCCACCACAACCCCACAGGGTAGTTCTGGAAACACCATATATTTT; CDR3: CATTTPQGSSGNTIYF
D: -; size: -; J: TRBJ2-7; V: TRBV27; DNA: TGTGCCAGCAGACCAAGGCGGGACAGCTATGGATCCCGCGGGGAGCAGTACTTC; CDR3: CASRPRRDSYGSRGEQYF
D: -; size: once; J: TRBJ1-3; V: TRBV13; DNA: TGTGCCAGTCTACGGGCAGGGCTGGGAGGAAACACCATATATTTT; CDR3: CASLRAGLGGNTIYF
D: -; size: few; J: TRBJ1-3; V: TRBV6-6; DNA: TGTGCCAGCAGTTACGGGGCGGGACCAACTGGAAACACCATATATTTT; CDR3: CASSYGAGPTGNTIYF
D: -; size: -; J: TRBJ1-5; V: TRBV28; DNA: TGTGCCAGCAGTCCACCGGGGGGGGAGCCCCAGCATTTT; CDR3: CASSPPGGEPQHF
D: -; size: -; J: TRBJ2-3; V: TRBV6-4; DNA: TGTGCCAGCAGTCTGGTAGCCACAGATACGCAGTATTTT; CDR3: CASSLVATDTQYF
D: TRBD1; size: once; J: TRBJ1-3; V: TRBV27; DNA: TGTGCCAGCAGTCTACAGGGGTTAACTGGAAACACCATATATTTT; CDR3: CASSLQGLTGNTIYF
D: -; size: -; J: TRBJ2-2; V: TRBV2; DNA: TGTGCCAGCAGTGAATACGGGGGTAGAAGCACCGGGGAGCTGTTTTTT; CDR3: CASSEYGGRSTGELFF
D: TRBD1; size: -; J: TRBJ1-2; V: TRBV6-1; DNA: TGTGCCAGCACCCAGGGACAGACTAACTATGGCTACACCTTC; CDR3: CASTQGQTNYGYTF
D: TRBD2; size: -; J: TRBJ2-2; V: TRBV4-1; DNA: TGCGCCAGCTCCGGGGGGTGGGGGACTCCAAACACCGGGGAGCTGTTTTTT; CDR3: CASSGGWGTPNTGELFF
D: TRBD1; size: -; J: TRBJ2-4; V: TRBV19; DNA: TGTGCCAGTAGTCCACAGGGGGAGCTAGCCAAAAACATTCAGTACTTC; CDR3: CASSPQGELAKNIQYF